One and the same sample provided the 21 T cell receptor beta chains below, sequenced in a study of post-analysis software for immune sequencing data (dated by TCRdb to the mid-2010s). The protocol used for the library was PCR. For sequencing, an Illumina HiSeq 2500 was employed. Unique molecular identifiers were incorporated into TCR beta cDNA libraries to reduce PCR and sequencing biases. Through fastp at Q25 and MiXCR, TCRdb rebuilt clones from the public reads, retaining in-frame beta chains. Identical CDR3 protein sequences are pooled into one entry, listed with their most common genes and DNA. Recorded for this sample are more than 350,000 distinct CDR3 sequences; approximately 37% of them occurred a single time. The biggest ten clones account for approximately 7.1% of the sample. On the study overall, not on this receptor specifically: Significantly higher frequencies in patients than in controls were found for five TRBV segments, including TRBV5-6, TRBV5-1 and TRBV20-1.

Antigen specificity for these receptors is unknown. Sequencing was done on a sample of blood. These receptors originate from a girl aged 2-10 years with multiple sclerosis.

This clonotype was recorded a few times. This chain connects TRBV6-5 to TRBJ2-4; 9 nucleotides align to TRBD1. The trim removed 5 bases at V and 5 bases at J, leaving 4 bases unmatched. The CDR3 loop spans 14 amino acids. Germline V gene sequence: CDR1 MNHEY, CDR2 SVGAGI. Written as DNA, the CDR3 is TGTGCCAGCAGTCGCCGGGACAGGGAAAACATTCAGTACTTC. This codes for CASSRRDRENIQYF.

This sequence joins TRBV28 and TRBJ1-2; 7 nucleotides align to TRBD1. Germline values: CDR1 MDHEN, CDR2 SYDVKM. The CDR3 is 14 amino acids. Trimming removed 7 bases from V and 4 bases from J; junction bases left unmatched: 9. The CDR3 spells CASTPGQYLYGYTF. The CDR3 DNA is TGTGCCAGCACCCCGGGACAGTACCTCTATGGCTACACCTTC.

This clonotype was found once. The rearrangement joins TRBV20-1 to TRBJ2-3, with 13 nucleotides matching TRBD2. CDR1 and CDR2 from the germline V gene are DFQATT and SNEGSKA (reference sequence). J gave up 4 bases and V 4 bases, and 5 bases lay outside the gene matches. The CDR3 sequence is 15 residues long. The CDR3 region has the DNA TGCAGTGCTACCGGGACTAGCGGGGTCGCAGATACGCAGTATTTT. Its protein product is CSATGTSGVADTQYF.

V and J are TRBV28 and TRBJ2-3, with 8 bases matching TRBD2. Trimming at V came to 4 bases and at J to 0 bases, leaving 12 bases not matched to a gene. The CDR3 contains 18 residues. Germline CDR1 reads MDHEN; CDR2 reads SYDVKM. CDR3 residues: CASSSGTSGFLSTDTQYF. In DNA form, the CDR3 reads TGTGCCAGCAGTTCGGGAACTAGCGGATTCCTCAGCACAGATACGCAGTATTTT.

The chain joins TRBV3-1 to TRBJ2-5; 9 bases agree with TRBD2. This CDR3 has 14 amino acids. Germline V gives CDR1 LGHDT, CDR2 YNNKEL (reference sequence). V lost 3 bases, J lost 11 bases, and 10 bases stayed unmatched. The CDR3 DNA reads as TGTGCCAGCAGCCAGATAGCGGGGGCTTTGGAGCAGTACTTC. It is translated as CASSQIAGALEQYF.

The CDR3 DNA reads TGTGCCAGCAGCTTAACCCCAGGGGGGGACACTGAAGCTTTCTTT. This sequence encodes CASSLTPGGDTEAFF. V is TRBV7-3 and J is TRBJ1-1, with 7 bases that match TRBD1. The V segment lost 0 bases and the J segment 3 bases; nucleotides outside the gene matches: 4. The CDR3 covers 15 residues. CDR1 is SGHTA, CDR2 FQGTGA, per germline.

The chain uses TRBV20-1 and TRBJ2-5; 9 bases map to TRBD2. After removal of 4 bases from V and 10 bases from J, the junction contained 7 bases not matched to a gene. The germline V gene encodes CDR1 DFQATT and CDR2 SNEGSKA (reference sequence). The CDR3 runs to 12 residues. CDR3 nucleotides: TGCAGTGCTAAGAATGGCGGGAGGGACCAGTACTTC. As protein: CSAKNGGRDQYF.

In this sample, this clonotype turned up a few times. In DNA, the CDR3 is TGCAGTGCTCTAGTGACAGGTCACTTTTGGGGAAATCAGCCCCAGCATTTT. Its protein product is CSALVTGHFWGNQPQHF. This sequence joins TRBV20-1 and TRBJ1-5; TRBD1 might be the D (6 bases). The CDR3 length is 17 residues. Germline V gives CDR1 DFQATT, CDR2 SNEGSKA (reference sequence). V was trimmed by 5 bases and J by 4 bases, leaving 24 bases between them.

V is TRBV4-1 and J is TRBJ2-7; 8 nucleotides agree with TRBD2. V was pared by 0 bases and J by 2 bases, with 6 bases of the junction left unmatched. From germline, CDR1 is MGHRA and CDR2 YSYEKL. The CDR3 is 16 amino acids. This chain's CDR3 is CASSQDPGGPPYEQYF. As DNA, the CDR3 is TGCGCCAGCAGCCAAGACCCGGGGGGGCCACCCTACGAGCAGTACTTC.

The chain combines TRBV7-6 with TRBJ2-7; D is tentatively TRBD1 or TRBD2 (5 bases each). Trimming left V 3 bases short and J 1 base short, with 10 bases between. The CDR3 sequence is 14 residues long. Germline values: CDR1 SGHVS, CDR2 FNYEAQ. CDR3 region: CASSLGDGSYEQYF. The CDR3 DNA reads as TGTGCCAGCAGCTTGGGGGACGGATCCTACGAGCAGTACTTC.

The table lists this clonotype with a few counts. The gene calls are TRBV2 and TRBJ2-5; 10 bases are shared with TRBD2. The DNA end is more similar to TRBJ2-7, so the J call may be wrong. The CDR3 contains 13 residues. The germline V gene has CDR1 SNHLY and CDR2 FYNNEI. This CDR3 is CASSSGRGYEQYF. In nucleotides, the CDR3 is TGTGCCAGCAGTAGCGGGAGGGGATACGAGCAGTACTTC.

This clonotype was detected ten times or more. CDR3 sequence: CSAREGSGRGTDTQYF. The CDR3, as DNA: TGCAGTGCTAGAGAGGGTAGCGGGAGAGGGACAGATACGCAGTATTTT. The chain links TRBV20-1 to TRBJ2-3; TRBD2 agrees at 9 bases. Looked up from germline, CDR1 is DFQATT and CDR2 is SNEGSKA (reference sequence). Unmatched junction bases numbered 7, after V lost 0 bases and J lost 3 bases. The CDR3 runs 16 residues.

This clonotype was picked up one time. The chain combines TRBV6-4 with TRBJ1-1; D gene ambiguous. The germline V gene encodes CDR1 MRHNA and CDR2 SNTAGT. V was pared by 5 bases and J by 2 bases, with 12 bases between. This CDR3 spans 14 amino acids. This chain's CDR3 is CASSPGSANTEAFF. Here the CDR3 DNA reads TGTGCCAGCAGTCCCGGGTCCGCAAACACTGAAGCTTTCTTT.

V and J are TRBV29-1 and TRBJ2-3, with 8 bases that match TRBD2. Unmatched junction bases numbered 13, after V lost 0 bases and J lost 5 bases. The germline CDR1 and CDR2 sequences are SQVTM and ANQGSEA. The CDR3 runs 17 residues. The CDR3 bases are TGCAGCGTTGAAGAGATTTACCGGGGGGGCAGGAGAGATACGCAGTATTTT. Protein: CSVEEIYRGGRRDTQYF.

This chain connects TRBV7-2 to TRBJ1-2; tentatively, D is TRBD1 (6 bases). The germline gives CDR1 SGHTA, CDR2 FQGNSA. Deletions cut 1 base from V and 1 base from J, with 10 bases between. This CDR3 is built from 15 residues. CDR3 region: CASSLGLGGNYGYTF. The CDR3 coding sequence is TGTGCCAGCAGCTTAGGTTTAGGGGGTAACTATGGCTACACCTTC.

This sequence joins TRBV11-2 and TRBJ1-2, with no clear D. The germline gives CDR1 SGHAT, CDR2 FQNNGV. The CDR3 extends over 14 amino acids. The V and J ends lost 6 bases and 2 bases respectively, with 13 bases between them. The CDR3 sequence: CASSALTFNYGYTF. The DNA of the CDR3 is TGTGCCAGCAGTGCCCTCACCTTCAACTATGGCTACACCTTC.

The rearrangement joins TRBV14 to TRBJ2-7, with D tentatively TRBD2 (6 bases). This CDR3 is built from 17 residues. The germline V and J ends were trimmed by 0 bases and 4 bases, with 19 bases remaining between them. Germline V gene data show CDR1 as SGHDN and CDR2 as FVKESK. As DNA, the CDR3 is TGTGCCAGCAGCCAAGATCGACGCGGGACTCTTCTTTACGAGCAGTACTTC. Its translation is CASSQDRRGTLLYEQYF.

There are a few counts of this clonotype. The CDR3 bases are TGTGCCAGCAGCAACGGGGCCTTAAGCTCCTACGAGCAGTACTTC. Protein: CASSNGALSSYEQYF. This rearrangement joins TRBV28 to TRBJ2-7; D is possibly TRBD1 or TRBD2 (5 bases each). Per the germline V gene, CDR1 is MDHEN and CDR2 is SYDVKM. This CDR3 contains 15 residues. V was shortened by 6 bases and J by 0 bases, with 15 bases between the two germline ends.

Turning to this clonotype: Germline is not matched at one junction end, which may reflect a read error. This chain uses TRBV6-6 with TRBJ2-3, with TRBD1 identical over 8 bases. Germline V gene data show CDR1 as MNHNY and CDR2 as SVGAGI (reference sequence). The CDR3 consists of 15 residues. CDR3 sequence: CASSYIPGGTGTQYF. The CDR3, as DNA: TGTGCCAGCAGTTACATCCCGGGCGGGACAGGTACGCAGTATTTT.

V usage is TRBV7-8 and J usage is TRBJ2-1, with 7 bases fitting TRBD1. The trim removed 6 bases at V and 7 bases at J, leaving 9 bases unmatched. Germline V gene data show CDR1 as SGHVS and CDR2 as FQNEAQ. This CDR3 region has 14 residues. CDR3 residues: CASRPDRFGNEQFF. The CDR3 bases are TGTGCCAGCAGACCGGACAGGTTCGGTAATGAGCAGTTCTTC.

This clonotype has only one observation. CDR3 residues: CASSARQSQAVNEQFF. The CDR3 DNA is TGTGCCAGCAGCGCCAGACAGAGCCAAGCCGTTAATGAGCAGTTCTTC. The chain uses TRBV7-3 and TRBJ2-1; perhaps TRBD1 as D (5 bases). V shed 5 bases and J shed 7 bases, with 21 bases lying between them. The CDR3 sequence is 16 residues long. Germline CDR1 SGHTA, CDR2 FQGTGA.